The 32 T cell receptor beta chains below were found in one sample sequenced in a study of T cells in localized non-small cell lung cancer. The data were produced by immunoSEQ multiplex PCR, yet TCRdb's version contains in-frame clones alone and is incomplete. The table has 2,500 to 3,000 clones, 25% to 35% seen once. The sequenced sample was lung tumor tissue, obtained before any cancer treatment. The receptors were sampled from a woman aged 35-75 years with stage III lung adenocarcinoma.

This clone was seen a few times. The chain is built from TRBV28 and TRBJ2-1; D not certain. Germline lookup yields CDR1 MDHEN and CDR2 SYDVKM. The CDR3 runs 14 residues. V lost 6 bases and J lost 4, with 13 bases in between. DNA of the CDR3: TGTGCCAGCAGACAACCCGGGCCTTACAATGAGCAGTTCTTC. This encodes CASRQPGPYNEQFF.

This clone appeared once. This chain joins TRBV5-1 and TRBJ2-5; 9 bases match TRBD1. The CDR3 is made up of 15 amino acids. Unmatched junction bases numbered 3, after V lost 1 base and J lost 2 bases. CDR1 and CDR2 (germline): SGHRS, YFSETQ. CDR3 in amino acids: CASSLLTGGQETQYF. The CDR3 DNA sequence: TGCGCCAGCAGCTTGCTGACAGGGGGGCAAGAGACCCAGTACTTC.

This clone was seen more than once but under ten times. The rearrangement uses TRBV28 and TRBJ1-2, with a possible D match to TRBD1 (6 bases). Deletions cut 7 bases from V and 2 bases from J, with 17 bases between. This CDR3 contains 15 residues. Germline-derived CDR1 and CDR2 are MDHEN and SYDVKM. Here the CDR3 reads CASTPRGGPNYGYTF. DNA of the CDR3: TGTGCCAGCACCCCCCGGGGGGGGCCGAACTATGGCTACACCTTC.

Judged by abundance, this clone is medium-sized. The junction shows a germline mismatch at one end, possibly a read error. V is TRBV6-8 and J is TRBJ2-3; TRBD1 aligns across 9 bases. This CDR3 comprises 15 residues. The germline CDR1 and CDR2 sequences are MNHGY and SAAAGT. CDR3 protein: CASSDSRTGADTQYF. DNA for the CDR3: TGTGCCAGCAGTGACTCGAGGACAGGGGCAGATACGCAGTATTTT.

Only a few counts were recorded for this clone. The chain uses TRBV6-8 and TRBJ2-2, with a weak D call TRBD2 (7 bases). CDR1 MNHGY and CDR2 SAAAGT come from the germline V gene. The CDR3 is 14 residues long. Between the trimmed V and J ends, which lost 8 bases and 5 bases, there was a span of 15 bases. The CDR3 loop reads CASQGGELTGELFF. The DNA of the CDR3 is TGTGCCAGCCAAGGGGGGGAACTGACCGGGGAGCTGTTTTTT.

DNA of the CDR3: TGTGCCAGCAGCTTAGGTCAGGGTCGAATCACAGATACGCAGTATTTT. It is translated as CASSLGQGRITDTQYF. This sequence joins TRBV11-3 and TRBJ2-3; TRBD1 might be the D (5 bases). This CDR3 has 16 amino acids. Trimming left V 1 base short and J 2 bases short, with 13 bases between. Germline V gives CDR1 SGHNT, CDR2 YENEEA.

This clone was counted between two and nine times. The J gene is TRBJ1-2, the V gene TRBV6-8; 8 bases align to TRBD1. The CDR3 has 12 amino acids. Germline values: CDR1 MNHGY, CDR2 SAAAGT. The V segment lost 8 bases and the J segment 2 bases; nucleotides outside the gene matches: 1. This CDR3 reads CASRTGNYGYTF. The CDR3 DNA reads as TGTGCCAGCCGGACAGGGAACTATGGCTACACCTTC.

In this sample, this clone turned up a few times. J is TRBJ2-5 and V is TRBV11-3; the match to TRBD2 covers 11 bases. Trimming took 3 bases from V and 6 from J; bases not matched to a gene: 6. CDR1 and CDR2 (germline): SGHNT, YENEEA. This CDR3 is built from 15 residues. The CDR3 protein is CASSFRLAGQKTQYF. CDR3 nucleotide sequence: TGTGCCAGCAGCTTCCGACTAGCGGGACAGAAGACCCAGTACTTC.

This chain links TRBV5-1 with TRBJ1-2; D gene unclear. The ends were cut back, 0 bases at V and 2 bases at J, with 8 bases in the middle. This CDR3 spans 14 amino acids. Per the germline V gene, CDR1 is SGHRS and CDR2 is YFSETQ. The CDR3 here is CASSLDGRNYGYTF. The DNA of the CDR3 is TGCGCCAGCAGCTTGGATGGACGGAACTATGGCTACACCTTC.

The chain combines TRBV5-1 with TRBJ1-4; 10 positions agree with TRBD1. The ends lost 3 bases at V and 5 bases at J; junction bases unmatched: 4. CDR3 length: 15 amino acids. The germline CDR1 and CDR2 sequences are SGHRS and YFSETQ. The CDR3 spells CASSSGQGRNEKLFF. The CDR3 coding sequence is TGCGCCAGCAGCTCGGGACAGGGGAGGAATGAAAAACTGTTTTTT. Complete variable domain (other parts from reference TRBV5-1 and TRBJ1-4): KAGVTQTPRYLIKTRGQQVTLSCSPISGHRSVSWYQQTPGQGLQFLFEYFSETQRNKGNFPGRFSGRQFSNSRSEMNVSTLELGDSALYLCASSSGQGRNEKLFFGSGTQLSVL.

V and J are TRBV11-3 and TRBJ1-2; 11 positions agree with TRBD1. Germline V CDR1 and CDR2: SGHNT, YENEEA. Germline trimming cut 3 bases from V and 5 bases from J; bases unmatched to any gene: 8. This CDR3 spans 16 amino acids. The CDR3 DNA follows: TGTGCCAGCAGCTTCTCTGGGGACAGGGGGAGGTATGGCTACACCTTC. Translation gives CASSFSGDRGRYGYTF.

The V call is TRBV28, the J call TRBJ2-7, with unresolved D. This CDR3 comprises 13 residues. Germline V gene lookup returns CDR1 MDHEN and CDR2 SYDVKM. V lost 7 bases to trimming and J lost 1 base, with 11 bases between them. Written as DNA, the CDR3 is TGTGCCAGCACGGACGGCACTTCCTACGAGCAGTACTTC. Translating it yields CASTDGTSYEQYF.

The chain has TRBV30 and TRBJ1-1; D perhaps matches TRBD1 (5 bases). Germline CDR1 GTSNPN, CDR2 SVGIG (reference sequence). The V end lost 6 bases, the J end lost 4 bases, and 12 bases lay between the germline ends. This CDR3 is built from 12 residues. The CDR3 is CACDRTPTEAFF. CDR3 coding DNA: TGTGCCTGTGACAGAACTCCCACTGAAGCTTTCTTT. The whole variable domain, filled in from reference TRBV30 and TRBJ1-1, reads SQTIHQWPATLVQPVGSPLSLECTVEGTSNPNLYWYRQAAGRGLQLLFYSVGIGQISSEVPQNLSASRPQDRQFILSSKKLLLSDSGFYLCACDRTPTEAFFGQGTRLTVV.

The table lists this clone with a count of one. CDR3 amino acids: CAWSEGREDTQYF. In nucleotides, the CDR3 is TGTGCCTGGAGCGAAGGACGGGAAGATACGCAGTATTTT. The chain carries TRBV30 and TRBJ2-3; tentative D call: TRBD2 (5 bases). CDR1 and CDR2 from the germline V gene are GTSNPN and SVGIG (reference sequence). V shed 3 bases and J shed 5 bases, with 12 bases lying between them. The CDR3 is made up of 13 amino acids.

This clone qualifies as medium-sized. V usage is TRBV11-3 and J usage is TRBJ1-6; TRBD1 matches at 8 bases. J gave up 5 bases and V 1 base, and 1 base lay outside the gene matches. The CDR3 contains 15 residues. Germline V gene data show CDR1 as SGHNT and CDR2 as YENEEA. This CDR3 is CASSLGTGHNSPLHF. Here the CDR3 DNA reads TGTGCCAGCAGCTTAGGGACAGGGCATAATTCACCCCTCCACTTT.

This clone was seen more than once but under ten times. The chain carries TRBV9 and TRBJ1-3; D gene unclear. CDR1 and CDR2 (germline): SGDLS, YYNGEE. CDR3 length equals 13 residues. V was trimmed by 5 bases and J by 0 bases, leaving 6 bases between them. The CDR3 region is CASSSYSGNTIYF. In DNA form, the CDR3 reads TGTGCCAGCAGTAGTTACTCTGGAAACACCATATATTTT.

The chain employs TRBV6-8 and TRBJ2-7, with D possibly matching TRBD2 (7 bases). Trimming pared 6 bases from V and 9 bases from J, leaving 18 bases between. The CDR3 totals 13 residues. Germline V gene data show CDR1 as MNHGY and CDR2 as SAAAGT. This CDR3 reads CASSDRTRRGQYF. The CDR3 bases are TGTGCCAGCAGCGACAGGACTAGAAGGGGGCAGTACTTC.

This clone was recorded a few times. J is TRBJ2-1 and V is TRBV11-3, with 11 nucleotides matching TRBD2. CDR3 length: 16 residues. Trimming removed 3 bases from V and 8 bases from J; junction bases left unmatched: 9. The V gene's germline CDR1 is SGHNT and CDR2 YENEEA. CDR3 in DNA: TGTGCCAGCAGCTTGTCGTTAGCGGGAGGGCTCGATGAGCAGTTCTTC. Translation: CASSLSLAGGLDEQFF.

The chain uses TRBV28 and TRBJ2-2; 11 nucleotides align to TRBD2. The CDR3 is 15 residues long. V shed 8 bases and J 4 bases; nucleotides not matched to a gene: 6. Germline CDR1 reads MDHEN; CDR2 reads SYDVKM. The CDR3 nucleotides are TGTGCCAGCGTTAGAGGGACTAGCGGCACCGGGGAGCTGTTTTTT. Translation: CASVRGTSGTGELFF.

CDR3 bases: TGTGCCAGCATTTTTCTTACCGGGGAGCTGTTTTTT. This translates into CASIFLTGELFF. The V and J genes are TRBV6-8 and TRBJ2-2, with D unresolved. CDR1 MNHGY and CDR2 SAAAGT come from the germline V gene. The V end was cut by 7 bases, the J end by 5 bases, with 8 bases between. This CDR3 region has 12 residues.

The chain carries TRBV4-1 and TRBJ1-5; D gene uncertain. With 5 bases removed from V and 7 bases from J, the gap between germline ends came to 12 bases. CDR3 size: 13 residues. Germline V gene data show CDR1 as MGHRA and CDR2 as YSYEKL. This chain's CDR3 is CASSYIREQPQHF. As DNA, the CDR3 is TGCGCCAGCAGCTACATAAGGGAACAGCCCCAGCATTTT.

By sample fraction, this clone is large (0.1 to 1%). This sequence joins TRBV6-8 and TRBJ2-3; D unclear. Germline CDR1 reads MNHGY; CDR2 reads SAAAGT. CDR3 length: 15 residues. Trimming took 0 bases from V and 7 from J, leaving 14 bases between them. For the CDR3, the DNA is TGTGCCAGCAGTTACTCGATGAACCCGGGTAATACGCAGTATTTT. This sequence encodes CASSYSMNPGNTQYF.

This clone was seen a few times. V usage is TRBV2 and J usage is TRBJ2-1, with no clear D. Trimming stripped 1 base from V and 6 bases from J, with 7 bases between. The length of the CDR3 is 13 residues. Germline V gene sequence: CDR1 SNHLY, CDR2 FYNNEI. CDR3 region: CASSEEYGNEQFF. The CDR3 nucleotides read TGTGCCAGCAGTGAAGAATACGGCAATGAGCAGTTCTTC. The whole variable domain, filled in from reference TRBV2 and TRBJ2-1, reads EPEVTQTPSHQVTQMGQEVILRCVPISNHLYFYWYRQILGQKVEFLVSFYNNEISEKSEIFDDQFSVERPDGSNFTLKIRSTKLEDSAMYFCASSEEYGNEQFFGPGTRLTVL.

V gene TRBV29-1 combines with J gene TRBJ1-1; tentatively, D is TRBD1 (6 bases). The CDR3 is made up of 13 amino acids. V was shortened by 3 bases and J by 5 bases, with 13 bases between the two germline ends. The germline V gene encodes CDR1 SQVTM and CDR2 ANQGSEA. The CDR3 reads CSVEVGQGTEAFF. Written as DNA, the CDR3 is TGCAGCGTTGAGGTGGGGCAGGGGACTGAAGCTTTCTTT. The full variable domain, in which reference TRBV29-1 and TRBJ1-1 provide the parts outside the CDR3, is SAVISQKPSRDICQRGTSLTIQCQVDSQVTMMFWYRQQPGQSLTLIATANQGSEATYESGFVIDKFPISRPNLTFSTLTVSNMSPEDSSIYLCSVEVGQGTEAFFGQGTRLTVV.

The chain combines TRBV28 with TRBJ1-2, with D possibly matching TRBD1 (5 bases). The germline V gene has CDR1 MDHEN and CDR2 SYDVKM. This CDR3 comprises 13 residues. Trimming stripped 3 bases from V and 5 bases from J, with 10 bases between. The chain's CDR3 is CASSFRDSYGYTF. As DNA, the CDR3 is TGTGCCAGCAGTTTCCGTGACAGTTATGGCTACACCTTC.

The rearrangement uses TRBV11-3 and TRBJ2-1; 11 nucleotides match TRBD2. The CDR3 runs to 18 residues. CDR1 and CDR2 (germline): SGHNT, YENEEA. Trimming took 3 bases from V and 4 from J; bases not matched to a gene: 11. CDR3 loop: CASSLLSSGGVFYNEQFF. In DNA form, the CDR3 reads TGTGCCAGCAGCTTGTTGAGTAGCGGGGGGGTATTTTACAATGAGCAGTTCTTC.

In DNA, the CDR3 is TGTGCCTGGAAGCGCCCGGACAGACCAGGCGGGGAGCTGTTTTTT. Its protein product is CAWKRPDRPGGELFF. The rearrangement links TRBV30 to TRBJ2-2; TRBD1 is a possible D gene (6 bases). CDR3 size: 15 residues. V was pared by 4 bases and J by 7 bases, with 19 bases between. Germline CDR1 GTSNPN, CDR2 SVGIG (reference sequence).

V and J are TRBV6-1 and TRBJ2-3; D remains unclear. Germline lookup yields CDR1 MNHNS and CDR2 SASEGT. The CDR3 has 16 amino acids. V was shortened by 0 bases and J by 1 base, with 11 bases between the two germline ends. The CDR3 DNA reads as TGTGCCAGCAGTGAAGCACTCTGGTGGGGCACAGATACGCAGTATTTT. This encodes CASSEALWWGTDTQYF.

This sequence joins TRBV11-3 and TRBJ2-5; 10 positions match TRBD1. CDR3 length equals 14 residues. The V gene's germline CDR1 is SGHNT and CDR2 YENEEA. The V gene end was trimmed by 5 bases and the J gene end by 4 bases; junction bases not matched to a gene: 4. The CDR3 reads CASSGTGVGETQYF. DNA of the CDR3: TGTGCCAGCAGCGGGACAGGGGTTGGAGAGACCCAGTACTTC.

There are a few counts of this clone. The chain recombines TRBV19 with TRBJ1-5, with D unclear. This CDR3 is 15 amino acids long. Germline V gene sequence: CDR1 LNHDA, CDR2 SQIVND (reference sequence). The V end lost 2 bases, the J end lost 2 bases, and 10 bases lay between the germline ends. This CDR3 is CASSIRQARNQPQHF. CDR3 in DNA: TGTGCCAGTAGTATAAGGCAGGCCCGCAATCAGCCCCAGCATTTT.

The genes are TRBV4-1 and TRBJ1-2; 7 bases match TRBD1. The CDR3 has 13 amino acids. In germline, CDR1 is MGHRA, CDR2 YSYEKL. Trimming cost V 3 bases and J 2 bases; bases outside gene matches: 0. The CDR3 loop is CASSQDRNYGYTF. In nucleotides, the CDR3 is TGCGCCAGCAGCCAGGACAGGAACTATGGCTACACCTTC.

This clone was observed a handful of times. The chain carries TRBV11-3 and TRBJ1-4, with D perhaps TRBD1 (6 bases). The CDR3 sequence is 15 residues long. The germline CDR1 and CDR2 sequences are SGHNT and YENEEA. V dropped 4 bases and J dropped 4 bases, with 13 bases sitting between them. The CDR3 DNA is TGTGCCAGCAGCTCCTACAGGGACTTTAATGAAAAACTGTTTTTT. Protein product: CASSSYRDFNEKLFF.